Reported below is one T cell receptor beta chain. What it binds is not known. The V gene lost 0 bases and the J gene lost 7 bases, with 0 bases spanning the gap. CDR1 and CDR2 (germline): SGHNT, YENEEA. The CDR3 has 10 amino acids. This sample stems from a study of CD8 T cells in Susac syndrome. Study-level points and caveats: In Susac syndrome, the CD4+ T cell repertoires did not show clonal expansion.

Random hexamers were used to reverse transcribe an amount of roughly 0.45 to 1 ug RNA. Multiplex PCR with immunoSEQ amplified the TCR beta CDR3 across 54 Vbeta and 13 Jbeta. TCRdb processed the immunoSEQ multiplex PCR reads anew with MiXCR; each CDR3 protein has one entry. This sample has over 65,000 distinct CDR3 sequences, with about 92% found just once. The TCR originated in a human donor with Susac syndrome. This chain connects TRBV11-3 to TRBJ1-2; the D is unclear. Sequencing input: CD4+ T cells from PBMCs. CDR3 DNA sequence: TGTGCCAGCAGCTTAGATGGCTACACCTTC. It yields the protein CASSLDGYTF.